These 14 T cell receptor beta chains were all obtained from the same sample, sequenced in a study of blood T cell repertoires in COVID-19. Produced via immunoSEQ multiplex PCR; TCRdb's table is partial and in-frame only. The sample has about 330,000 clones, 70% to 90% seen once. Material: PBMCs or T cells enriched from blood (not recorded which). These receptors originate from a woman aged 25 to 39 who had recovered from COVID-19.

The chain is built from TRBV7-3 and TRBJ2-7; TRBD2 aligns across 8 bases. CDR1 and CDR2 (germline): SGHTA, FQGTGA. This CDR3 is 16 amino acids long. After removal of 0 bases from V and 2 bases from J, the junction contained 6 bases not matched to a gene. CDR3 coding DNA: TGTGCCAGCAGCTTAACCGGGACTAGTGGTACCTACGAGCAGTACTTC. Translating gives CASSLTGTSGTYEQYF.

The genes are TRBV29-1 and TRBJ2-3; maybe TRBD2 (5 bases). The CDR3 has 17 residues. CDR1 and CDR2 (germline): SQVTM, ANQGSEA. The V and J ends lost 0 bases and 2 bases respectively, with 18 bases between them. CDR3 amino acids: CSVEDRRTQINTDTQYF. The CDR3 DNA sequence: TGCAGCGTTGAAGATCGCAGGACTCAAATTAACACAGATACGCAGTATTTT.

This clone is a singleton in its sample. The CDR3 sequence: CASSFPSGGLGSPLHF. As DNA, the CDR3 is TGTGCCAGCAGCTTCCCCTCGGGGGGTCTTGGGTCACCCCTCCACTTT. The chain is built from TRBV7-9 and TRBJ1-6; maybe TRBD1 (5 bases). The CDR3 is 16 amino acids. The V gene's germline CDR1 is SEHNR and CDR2 FQNEAQ (reference sequence). Trimming left V 3 bases short and J 10 bases short, with 19 bases between.

V is TRBV2 and J is TRBJ1-1; 11 bases align to TRBD1. Germline CDR1 is SNHLY and CDR2 is FYNNEI. J lost 4 bases, V lost 5 bases, and 3 bases had no gene match. The CDR3 loop spans 14 amino acids. DNA for the CDR3: TGTGCCAGCAGTCCCGGGACAGGGGGCACTGAAGCTTTCTTT. Protein: CASSPGTGGTEAFF.

V is TRBV9 and J is TRBJ2-5, with D possibly TRBD1 on 8 matching bases. This CDR3 contains 15 residues. Per germline, CDR1 SGDLS and CDR2 YYNGEE. V was clipped by 4 bases and J by 5 bases, with 18 bases between them. CDR3 sequence: CASSLQDRGGETQYF. DNA of the CDR3: TGTGCCAGCAGCCTACAAGACAGGGGAGGGGAGACCCAGTACTTC.

V usage is TRBV19 and J usage is TRBJ1-2; the match to TRBD1 covers 8 bases. Germline CDR1 LNHDA, CDR2 SQIVND (reference sequence). This CDR3 comprises 14 residues. The V gene end was trimmed by 10 bases and the J gene end by 7 bases; junction bases not matched to a gene: 14. The CDR3 loop is CATRGQILDSGYTF. Written as DNA, the CDR3 is TGTGCCACCAGGGGGCAGATCCTTGATAGTGGCTACACCTTC.

V gene TRBV30 combines with J gene TRBJ2-7, with 9 bases matching TRBD1. With 0 bases clipped from V and 5 bases from J, the junction kept 8 bases outside the gene matches. The CDR3 is made up of 15 amino acids. Germline values: CDR1 GTSNPN, CDR2 SVGIG (reference sequence). The CDR3 here is CAWSVRRQGVNEQYF. DNA for the CDR3: TGTGCCTGGAGTGTACGGCGACAGGGGGTAAACGAGCAGTACTTC.

The chain is built from TRBV4-1 and TRBJ2-7; D remains unclear. V was cut by 0 bases and J by 4 bases, with 13 bases left in between. This CDR3 spans 15 amino acids. Germline V gene data show CDR1 as MGHRA and CDR2 as YSYEKL. The CDR3 spells CASSQDRGVYYEQYF. As DNA, the CDR3 is TGCGCCAGCAGCCAAGATAGAGGCGTATATTACGAGCAGTACTTC.

The chain employs TRBV2 and TRBJ1-4; maybe TRBD1 (5 bases). Germline CDR1 SNHLY, CDR2 FYNNEI. The length of the CDR3 is 14 residues. V was clipped by 8 bases and J by 3 bases, with 13 bases between them. The CDR3 is CASQDGGANEKLFF. The CDR3 nucleotides read TGTGCCAGCCAAGACGGGGGAGCTAATGAAAAACTGTTTTTT.

The chain carries TRBV4-1 and TRBJ1-3, with 7 bases that match TRBD1. The CDR3 length is 17 residues. V trimming: 1 base; J trimming: 0 bases; junction bases outside the gene matches: 6. Germline V gene lookup returns CDR1 MGHRA and CDR2 YSYEKL. DNA for the CDR3: TGCGCCAGCAGCCAAGGGACAGGCCTGAGCTCTGGAAACACCATATATTTT. This gives the protein CASSQGTGLSSGNTIYF.

V gene TRBV9 combines with J gene TRBJ1-6, with TRBD1 identical over 8 bases. V shed 3 bases, J shed 9 bases, and the junction held 5 bases outside the gene matches. CDR1 is SGDLS and CDR2 is YYNGEE in the germline V gene. The CDR3 loop spans 14 amino acids. In nucleotides, the CDR3 is TGTGCCAGCAGCGGACAGGGGTATGGTTCACCCCTCCACTTT. Translation gives CASSGQGYGSPLHF.

The chain employs TRBV6-2 or TRBV6-3 and TRBJ2-5; TRBD2 matches 16 bases. Germline assignment: CDR1 MNHEY and CDR2 SVGEGT. This CDR3 region has 18 residues. The V segment lost 6 bases and the J segment 5 bases; nucleotides outside the gene matches: 12. CDR3 coding DNA: TGTGCCAGCAGCGCGAGACCCGGGACTAGCGGGGGGGTCGAGACCCAGTACTTC. Amino acid sequence: CASSARPGTSGGVETQYF.

The rearrangement joins TRBV19 to TRBJ1-5, with D possibly TRBD1 on 6 matching bases. Germline CDR1 and CDR2: LNHDA and SQIVND (reference sequence). The germline V and J ends were trimmed by 3 bases and 5 bases, with 11 bases remaining between them. The CDR3 spans 14 residues. The CDR3 spells CASSIYRAHQPQHF. The CDR3, as DNA: TGTGCCAGTAGTATCTACAGGGCTCATCAGCCCCAGCATTTT.

The J gene is TRBJ2-7, the V gene TRBV13, with D tentatively TRBD2 (7 bases). CDR1 and CDR2 from the germline V gene are PRHDT and FYEKMQ (reference sequence). V was trimmed by 2 bases and J by 6 bases, leaving 17 bases between them. The CDR3 loop spans 15 amino acids. The CDR3 DNA follows: TGTGCCAGCAGCTTATTGGGGGCGGGGGACCGCGAGCAGTACTTC. It codes for CASSLLGAGDREQYF.